The TCR beta chain under discussion was sequenced for a study of CD8 T cells in ankylosing spondylitis. Trimming removed 0 bases from V and 0 bases from J, with 14 bases in between. The germline gives CDR1 LGHNA, CDR2 YNFKEQ. The CDR3 length is 17 residues. Using quantitative 5'-RACE with molecular barcodes, the authors made TCR beta libraries. Each CDR3 protein gets one entry after TCRdb re-called the 5' RACE reads with MiXCR. The sample has about 460,000 distinct CDR3 sequences; about 5.7% are singletons. Regarding the study as a whole: In ankylosing spondylitis blood, a motif of roughly eight highly homologous TCR beta variants appeared characteristic.

To note about this clonotype: The antigen is undetermined.

The clonotype comes from a male donor with ankylosing spondylitis. This sequence joins TRBV4-2 and TRBJ1-2; no reliable D call. The material sequenced was blood, either unsorted or a sorted T cell fraction (not recorded which). CDR3 protein: CASSQDLMRIANYGYTF. The CDR3 DNA is TGTGCCAGCAGCCAAGATCTTATGCGGATAGCTAACTATGGCTACACCTTC.